This paragraph reports one T cell receptor beta chain. This sample was included in a study of shared T cell receptors in the human thymus. V was pared by 6 bases and J by 7 bases, with 10 bases of the junction left unmatched. Looked up from germline, CDR1 is MNHNY and CDR2 is SVGAGI (reference sequence). The CDR3 covers 15 residues. Clones were sequenced by immunoSEQ multiplex PCR, and TCRdb holds only the in-frame ones, with some missing. The sample holds some 760,000 clones, approximately 85% seen once. A further study also used this sample, focusing on human thymus T cells. That paper notes: Related research has reported that thymic repertoires overlap highly among unrelated individuals.

The sequencing sample was made of thymocytes. The sequence was collected from a girl less than two years old with a congenital heart defect. The V gene is TRBV6-6, the J gene TRBJ2-1; TRBD1 agrees at 9 bases. The CDR3 loop reads CASSLRDRAGNEQFF. In nucleotides, the CDR3 is TGTGCCAGCAGCCTCCGGGACAGGGCAGGGAATGAGCAGTTCTTC.